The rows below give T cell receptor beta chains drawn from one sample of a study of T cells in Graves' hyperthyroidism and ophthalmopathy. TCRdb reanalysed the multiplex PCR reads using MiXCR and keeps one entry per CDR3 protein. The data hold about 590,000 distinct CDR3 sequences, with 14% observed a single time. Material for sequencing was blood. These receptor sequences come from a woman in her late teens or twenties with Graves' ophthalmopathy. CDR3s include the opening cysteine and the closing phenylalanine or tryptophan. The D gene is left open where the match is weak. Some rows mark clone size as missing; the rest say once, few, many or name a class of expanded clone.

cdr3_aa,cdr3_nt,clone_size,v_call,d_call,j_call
CASSIAGTGGGQTQYF,TGTGCCAGTAGTATAGCCGGGACAGGGGGCGGACAGACCCAGTACTTC,.,TRBV19,TRBD1,TRBJ2-5
CASRPGTANTGELFF,TGTGCCAGCAGACCCGGGACGGCAAACACCGGGGAGCTGTTTTTT,many,TRBV12-3/TRBV12-4,.,TRBJ2-2
CASSQSSAVSGNTIYF,TGTGCCAGCAGCCAATCCTCTGCGGTCTCTGGAAACACCATATATTTT,.,TRBV16,.,TRBJ1-3
CASSRSGVADSYNEQFF,TGCGCCAGCAGCCGATCCGGGGTAGCGGACTCCTACAATGAGCAGTTCTTC,many,TRBV5-1,.,TRBJ2-1
CASSLDRREYEQYF,TGCGCCAGCAGCTTGGATCGCAGGGAATACGAGCAGTACTTC,many,TRBV5-1,.,TRBJ2-7
CAISERTSGTKNIQYF,TGTGCCATCAGTGAGAGGACTAGCGGGACCAAAAACATTCAGTACTTC,.,TRBV10-3,TRBD2,TRBJ2-4
CASSEDASGRANEQFF,TGTGCCAGCAGTGAAGACGCCAGCGGGAGAGCCAATGAGCAGTTCTTC,few,TRBV6-1,TRBD2,TRBJ2-1
CASSRRLAGLTDTQYF,TGTGCCAGCAGCAGGAGGCTAGCGGGACTCACAGATACGCAGTATTTT,many,TRBV7-9,TRBD2,TRBJ2-3
CASSPLDYEQYF,TGTGCCAGCAGCCCCCTGGATTATGAGCAGTACTTC,.,TRBV6-1,.,TRBJ2-7
CASSSAGILEETQYF,TGTGCCAGCAGCTCGGCCGGGATACTGGAAGAGACCCAGTACTTC,many,TRBV7-9,.,TRBJ2-5
CASSLAKNRDPTNEKLFF,TGTGCCAGCAGCTTAGCCAAAAACAGGGACCCAACTAATGAAAAACTGTTTTTT,many,TRBV13,.,TRBJ1-4
CSAKTGTRADNEQFF,TGCAGTGCCAAAACCGGGACCCGGGCCGACAATGAGCAGTTCTTC,few,TRBV20-1,.,TRBJ2-1
CASSVQGARSTEAFF,TGTGCCAGTAGCGTACAGGGGGCACGGAGCACTGAAGCTTTCTTT,.,TRBV19,TRBD1,TRBJ1-1
CAWSRGMNTEASF,TGTGCCTGGAGTCGGGGGATGAACACTGAAGCTTCCTTT,.,TRBV30,.,TRBJ1-1
CSVRADTQYF,TGCAGCGTGAGGGCAGATACGCAGTATTTT,many,TRBV29-1,.,TRBJ2-3
CASSLTVLGGYTF,TGTGCCAGCAGCCTTACCGTGCTAGGCGGCTACACCTTC,many,TRBV6-1,.,TRBJ1-2
CASSPGTSIEQYF,TGTGCCAGCAGCCCCGGGACTTCCATCGAGCAGTACTTC,few,TRBV14,.,TRBJ2-7
CASSLGQDRAYGYTF,TGCGCCAGCAGCTTGGGGCAAGACAGGGCTTATGGCTACACCTTC,few,TRBV5-1,TRBD1,TRBJ1-2
CASSEAEAYEQYF,TGTGCCAGCAGTGAAGCTGAGGCCTACGAGCAGTACTTC,.,TRBV2,.,TRBJ2-7
CASSPGPRNTDTQYF,TGTGCCAGCAGCCCCGGGCCCAGGAACACAGATACGCAGTATTTT,many,TRBV7-9,.,TRBJ2-3